This T cell receptor beta chain is drawn from a study of cytomegalovirus exposure and HLA in healthy donors. Study results and caveats: Confirmation in vitro established that three CMV-associated chains were specific for CMV antigens. According to a subsequent analysis, TCR clusters identified in the first cohort showed a tendency to co-occur across the approximately 120 validation repertoires.

Germline loops: CDR1 MNHEY, CDR2 SMNVEV (reference sequence). V was shortened by 4 bases and J by 0 bases, with 10 bases between the two germline ends. CDR3 length: 15 residues. A remark on this clone: The antigen remains unidentified.

Sequenced by immunoSEQ multiplex PCR; TCRdb stores in-frame clones only, minus some. The sample has about 74,000 clones, 94% seen once; the top ten hold 1.5% to 1.8%. From the roughly 110-subject validation cohort, which was separate from the roughly 630-subject first cohort, the donors were drawn. The rearrangement joins TRBV27 to TRBJ1-5, with D hard to call. The clonotype originates from a man younger than 35 in good health and CMV-seropositive. Sequenced input: PBMCs. CDR3 sequence (DNA): TGTGCCAGCAGTTGGGAGACAAATAGCAATCAGCCCCAGCATTTT. Translated, it gives CASSWETNSNQPQHF.